This T cell receptor beta chain was documented in a study of T cells after yellow fever vaccination. 5'RACE template switching generated TCR cDNA, adding a universal primer site and UMIs. TCRdb re-analysed the 5' RACE reads in MiXCR, keeping a single row per CDR3 protein. The sample yields around 88,000 distinct CDR3 sequences, less than 15% seen once. This clonotype has only a few counts. Germline-derived CDR1 and CDR2 are SGHRS and YFSETQ. V was pared by 2 bases and J by 3 bases, with 14 bases between. The CDR3 totals 16 residues. The clonotype comes from a man younger than 35 who received the YFV17D yellow fever vaccine. Here the sequenced sample was CD8+ T cells not binding an NS4B(214-222) dextramer, sorted from PBMCs, taken roughly 20 days after the first yellow fever vaccination. The J gene is TRBJ1-4, the V gene TRBV5-1; a weak D match, TRBD1 (6 bases). The CDR3 region has the DNA TGCGCCAGCAGCTTAGGCTTAACAGGGTCTAATGAAAAACTGTTTTTT. Protein product: CASSLGLTGSNEKLFF.